Below, one T cell receptor beta chain is given with its context. No antigen is known for it. This CDR3 has 15 amino acids. V gave up 0 bases and J gave up 3 bases; unmatched junction bases: 2. CDR1 LNHDA and CDR2 SQIVND come from the germline V gene (reference sequence). The protocol was immunoSEQ multiplex PCR, while the TCRdb copy is restricted to in-frame clones and leaves out a portion. The data contain some 86,000 clones, approximately 93% of them singletons. Among the 90 to 150 subjects of the validation cohort, separate from the 666-subject first cohort, were the donors. The entry originates in a study of cytomegalovirus exposure and HLA in healthy donors. Study-wide background: The same platform was used for the 130 or so validation repertoires as for the 650 to 700 first-cohort repertoires, as reported in a later analysis. Study-wide findings and caveats: The study flagged approximately 180 TCR beta chains as cytomegalovirus-associated. Rare sequences made up most TCRs, while some public TCRs were found in many donors.

The receptor was derived from a woman in her thirties in good health and CMV-seronegative. The chain carries TRBV19 and TRBJ2-7, with 10 bases aligning to TRBD1. The specimen sequenced was PBMCs. CDR3 coding DNA: TGTGCCAGTAGTATAGAGACAGGGGGCAGCTACGAGCAGTACTTC. It codes for CASSIETGGSYEQYF.